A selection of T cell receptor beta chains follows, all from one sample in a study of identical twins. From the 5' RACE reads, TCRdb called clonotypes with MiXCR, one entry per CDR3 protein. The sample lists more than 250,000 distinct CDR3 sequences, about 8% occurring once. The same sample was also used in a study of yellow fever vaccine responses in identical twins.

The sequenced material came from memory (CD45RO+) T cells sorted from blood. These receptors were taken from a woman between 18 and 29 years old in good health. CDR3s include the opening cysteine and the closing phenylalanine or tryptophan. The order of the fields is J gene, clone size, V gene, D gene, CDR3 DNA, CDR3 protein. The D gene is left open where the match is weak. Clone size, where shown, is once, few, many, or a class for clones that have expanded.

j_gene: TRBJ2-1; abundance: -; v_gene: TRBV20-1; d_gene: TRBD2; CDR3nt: TGCAGTGCTGGAAATAGCGGGGACTACAATGAGCAGTTCTTC; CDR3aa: CSAGNSGDYNEQFF
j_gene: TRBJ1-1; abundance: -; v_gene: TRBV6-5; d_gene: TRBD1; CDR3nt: TGTGCCAGCAGTTTGACAGGGTCCGGCCCTGAAGCTTTCTTT; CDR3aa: CASSLTGSGPEAFF
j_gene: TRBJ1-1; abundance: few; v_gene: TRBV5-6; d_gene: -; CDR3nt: TGTGCCAGCAGCTTGCGGCTAACTGAAGCTTTCTTT; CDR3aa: CASSLRLTEAFF
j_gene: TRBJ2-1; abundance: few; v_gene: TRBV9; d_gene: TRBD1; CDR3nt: TGTGCCAGCAGCGCAGGGCCCAGGGGGCGGGGCGATGAGCAGTTCTTC; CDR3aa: CASSAGPRGRGDEQFF
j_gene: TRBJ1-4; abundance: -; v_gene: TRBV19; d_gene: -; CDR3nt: TGTGCCGCCCGGGCCGGAGAAAAACTGTTTTTT; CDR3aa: CAARAGEKLFF
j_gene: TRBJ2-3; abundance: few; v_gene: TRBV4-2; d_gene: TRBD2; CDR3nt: TGTGCCAGCAGCCATGGTGGGGGGGACACAGATACGCAGTATTTT; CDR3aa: CASSHGGGDTDTQYF
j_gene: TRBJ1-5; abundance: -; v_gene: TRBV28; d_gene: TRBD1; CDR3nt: TGTGCCAGCAGCCCATCCCGGGACAGACGGAATCAGCCCCAGCATTTT; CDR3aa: CASSPSRDRRNQPQHF
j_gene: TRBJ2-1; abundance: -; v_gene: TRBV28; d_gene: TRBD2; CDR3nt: TGTGCCAGCCGTGAAGGAGTAGCGGGACGGTACAATGAGCAGTTCTTC; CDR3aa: CASREGVAGRYNEQFF
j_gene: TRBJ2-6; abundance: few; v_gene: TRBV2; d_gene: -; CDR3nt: TGTGCCAGCAGAGCTGACCCCTCTGGGGCCAACGTCCTGACTTTC; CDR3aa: CASRADPSGANVLTF
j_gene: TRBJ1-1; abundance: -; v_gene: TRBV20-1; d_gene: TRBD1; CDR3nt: TGCAGTGCTAGATCGACAGGGAGGTGGGGGACAGCGGACACTGAAGCTTTCTTT; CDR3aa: CSARSTGRWGTADTEAFF
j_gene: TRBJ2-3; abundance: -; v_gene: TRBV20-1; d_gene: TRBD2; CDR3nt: TGCAGTGCTAGAGCGGGAGGGAGGGCAGATACGCAGTATTTT; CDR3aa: CSARAGGRADTQYF
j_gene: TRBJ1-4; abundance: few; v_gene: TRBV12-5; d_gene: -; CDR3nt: TGTGCTAGTGGGACCCTGTGTTTGGGGGTTTGCACTAATGAAAAACTGTTTTTT; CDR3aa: CASGTLCLGVCTNEKLFF
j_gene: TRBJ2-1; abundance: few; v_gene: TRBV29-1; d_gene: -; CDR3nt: TGCAGCGTGAGCGACATTAATGAGCAGTTCTTC; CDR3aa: CSVSDINEQFF
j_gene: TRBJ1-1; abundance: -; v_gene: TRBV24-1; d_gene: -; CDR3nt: TGTGCCACCTCTAGCTTATTGAACACTGAAGCTTTCTTT; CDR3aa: CATSSLLNTEAFF
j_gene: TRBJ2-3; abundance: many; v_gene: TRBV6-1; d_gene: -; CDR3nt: TGTGCCAGCAGGTTCACCAGAGGCACAGATACGCAGTATTTT; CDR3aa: CASRFTRGTDTQYF
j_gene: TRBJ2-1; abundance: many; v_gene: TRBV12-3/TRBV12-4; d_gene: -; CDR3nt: TGTGCCAGCAACCGAACCGGGACAAACTCCTACAATGAGCAGTTCTTC; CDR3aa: CASNRTGTNSYNEQFF
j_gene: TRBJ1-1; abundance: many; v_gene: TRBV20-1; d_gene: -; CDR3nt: TGCAGTGCTAGAGATATAGGCAGCGAAGCTTTCTTT; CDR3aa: CSARDIGSEAFF
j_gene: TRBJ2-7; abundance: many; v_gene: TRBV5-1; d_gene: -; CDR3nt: TGCGCCAGCAGCTTGGTAGGGGCAGGGAAAGGTGTGACCTACGAGCAGTACTTC; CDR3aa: CASSLVGAGKGVTYEQYF
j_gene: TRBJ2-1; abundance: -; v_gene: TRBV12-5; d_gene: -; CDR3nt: TGTGCTAGTGGTTTGGGCCGGGGAGACAATGAGCAGTTCTTC; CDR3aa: CASGLGRGDNEQFF
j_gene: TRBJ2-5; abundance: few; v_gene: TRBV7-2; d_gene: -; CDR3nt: TGTGCCAGCAGTCGAGACGGCGGCATTAGGCAAGAGACCCAGTACTTC; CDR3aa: CASSRDGGIRQETQYF
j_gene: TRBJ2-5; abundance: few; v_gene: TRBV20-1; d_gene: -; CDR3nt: TGCAGTGCTAGAGATCGGGTGGCGGGATTTGAGACCCAGTACTTC; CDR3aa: CSARDRVAGFETQYF
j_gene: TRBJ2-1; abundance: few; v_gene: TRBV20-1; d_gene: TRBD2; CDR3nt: TGCAGTGCTAGCGAAAGCGGGAGAGGCTACAATGAGCAGTTCTTC; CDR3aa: CSASESGRGYNEQFF
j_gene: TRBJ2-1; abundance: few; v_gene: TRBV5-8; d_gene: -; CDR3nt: TGTGCCAGCAGCTTGGGTCGGGGGGCCATGGATGAGCAGTTCTTC; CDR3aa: CASSLGRGAMDEQFF
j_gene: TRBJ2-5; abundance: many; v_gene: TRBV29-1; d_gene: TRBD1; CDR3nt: TGCAGCGTTGTTCCGACAGGGGAGACCCAGTACTTC; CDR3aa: CSVVPTGETQYF
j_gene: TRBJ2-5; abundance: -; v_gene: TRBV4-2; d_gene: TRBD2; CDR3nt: TGTGCCAGCAGCCGATGGGGACTAGCGGGGGGTGTAGAGACCCAGTACTTC; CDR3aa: CASSRWGLAGGVETQYF
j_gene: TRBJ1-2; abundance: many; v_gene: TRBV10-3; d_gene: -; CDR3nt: TGTGCCATCAGTGACCGGACAGCCTTTACTAACTATGGCTACACCTTC; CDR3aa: CAISDRTAFTNYGYTF
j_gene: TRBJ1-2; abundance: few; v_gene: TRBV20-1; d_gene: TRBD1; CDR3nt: TGCAGTGCCAGGACAGGTTTAGGCTACACCTTC; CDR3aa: CSARTGLGYTF
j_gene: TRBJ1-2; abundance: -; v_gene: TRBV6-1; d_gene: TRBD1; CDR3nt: TGTGCCAGCAGGAACAGGGGATTCGGTGGCTACACCTTC; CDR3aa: CASRNRGFGGYTF
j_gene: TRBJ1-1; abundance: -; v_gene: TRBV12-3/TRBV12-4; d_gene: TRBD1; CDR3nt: TGTGCCAGCAGTGGGGGGACAGTGGGGAGTGAAGCTTTCTTT; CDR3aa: CASSGGTVGSEAFF
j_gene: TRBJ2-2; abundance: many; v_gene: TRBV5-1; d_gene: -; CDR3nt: TGCGCCAGCAGCCCGGACTACCCATCCGGGGAGCTGTTTTTT; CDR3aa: CASSPDYPSGELFF
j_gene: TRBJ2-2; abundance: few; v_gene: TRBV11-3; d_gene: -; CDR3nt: TGTGCCAGCAGCTTAGACCGCGAGAACACCGGGGAGCTGTTTTTT; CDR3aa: CASSLDRENTGELFF
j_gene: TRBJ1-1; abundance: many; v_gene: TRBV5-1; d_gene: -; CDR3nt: TGCGCCAGCAGCTCGTGGGGCGGAAACACTGAAGCTTTCTTT; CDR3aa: CASSSWGGNTEAFF
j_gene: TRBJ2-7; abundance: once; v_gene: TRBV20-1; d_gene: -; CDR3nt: TGCAGTGCTTCTGACAGTACAAGCTCCTACGAGCAGTACTTC; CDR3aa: CSASDSTSSYEQYF
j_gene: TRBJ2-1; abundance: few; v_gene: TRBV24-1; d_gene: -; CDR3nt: TGTGCCACCAGTGTAACGGGGCTTGGTGAGCAGTTCTTC; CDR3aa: CATSVTGLGEQFF
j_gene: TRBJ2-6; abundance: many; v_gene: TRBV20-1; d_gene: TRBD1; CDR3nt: TGCAGTGCTAGTGGACAGGGCTCTGGGGCCAACGTCCTGACTTTC; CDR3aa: CSASGQGSGANVLTF
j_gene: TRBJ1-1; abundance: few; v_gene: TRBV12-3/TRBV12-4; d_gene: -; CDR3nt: TGTGCCAGCAGTTTAGCTCGCAGCTCCGGTACGGCTGAAGCTTTCTTT; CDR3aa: CASSLARSSGTAEAFF
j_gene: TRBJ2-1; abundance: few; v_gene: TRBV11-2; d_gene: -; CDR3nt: TGTGCCAGCAGCCAGGACAGAAGCTCCTACAATGAGCAGTTCTTC; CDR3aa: CASSQDRSSYNEQFF
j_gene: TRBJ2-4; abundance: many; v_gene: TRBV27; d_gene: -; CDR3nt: TGTGCCAGCAGCCCCGCGCTAACCAAAAACATTCAGTACTTC; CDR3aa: CASSPALTKNIQYF
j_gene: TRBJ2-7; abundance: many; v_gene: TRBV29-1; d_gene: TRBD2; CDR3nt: TGCAGCGTTGCCCTAGCGGGATTATACGAGCAGTACTTC; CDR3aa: CSVALAGLYEQYF
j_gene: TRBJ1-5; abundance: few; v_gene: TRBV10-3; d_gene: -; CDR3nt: TGTGCCATCAGTGAACGGCTTAGCAATCAGCCCCAGCATTTT; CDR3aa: CAISERLSNQPQHF
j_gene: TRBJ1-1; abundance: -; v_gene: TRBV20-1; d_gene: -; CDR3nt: TGCAGTGCTAGGGGTTCAGCCATGAACACTGAAGCTTTCTTT; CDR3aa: CSARGSAMNTEAFF
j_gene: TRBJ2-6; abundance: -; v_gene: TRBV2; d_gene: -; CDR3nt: TGTGCCAGCAGTATCAAGGGGGCCAACGTCCTGACTTTC; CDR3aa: CASSIKGANVLTF
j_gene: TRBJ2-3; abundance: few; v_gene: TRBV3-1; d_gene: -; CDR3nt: TGTGCCAGCAGCCAAGAACTAGGGTTCGATACGCAGTATTTT; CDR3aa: CASSQELGFDTQYF
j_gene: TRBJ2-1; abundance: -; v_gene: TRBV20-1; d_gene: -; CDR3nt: TGCAGTGCGCAAGCAGGGTTAAGCAATGAGCAGTTCTTC; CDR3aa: CSAQAGLSNEQFF
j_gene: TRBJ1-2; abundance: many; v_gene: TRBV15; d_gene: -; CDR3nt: TGTGCCACCAGCAGAGATCTGATGGGGTCTGGCTACACCTTC; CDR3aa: CATSRDLMGSGYTF
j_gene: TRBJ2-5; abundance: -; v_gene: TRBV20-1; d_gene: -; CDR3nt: TGCAGTGCTAGAGGGGGCCAAGCGAGGCAAGAGACCCAGTACTTC; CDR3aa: CSARGGQARQETQYF
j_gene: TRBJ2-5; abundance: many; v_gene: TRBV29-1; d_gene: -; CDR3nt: TGCAGCGCGGGGGGCGGACTGGAGACCCAGTACTTC; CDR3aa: CSAGGGLETQYF
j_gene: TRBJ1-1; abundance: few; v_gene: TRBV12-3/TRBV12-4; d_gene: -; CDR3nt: TGTGCCAGCAGTTTTTCTGGGATCGGGGGGGTGAACACTGAAGCTTTCTTT; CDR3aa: CASSFSGIGGVNTEAFF
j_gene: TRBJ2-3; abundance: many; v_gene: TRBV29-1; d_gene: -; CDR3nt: TGCAGCGCACAGCGGTCTCTCAGCACAGATACGCAGTATTTT; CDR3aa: CSAQRSLSTDTQYF